This entry lists 10 T cell receptor beta chains sequenced from one sample in a study of T cell repertoires in cytomegalovirus infection. TCRdb recomputed calls from the reads with MiXCR, one row per CDR3 protein. The sample includes around 800,000 distinct CDR3 sequences, less than 35% seen only once; the top ten take around an eighth. These receptors lack a known antigen. The sequences come from cultured CD8+ T cells from PBMCs, collected from culture after CMV antigen stimulation. These receptors came from a human donor in good health (CMV status not recorded). Some clones in this sample may be carry-over from other donors' samples.

The chain employs TRBV9 and TRBJ1-1, with 7 bases matching TRBD1. Germline V lookup: CDR1 SGDLS, CDR2 YYNGEE. The CDR3 is 14 amino acids. Trimming at V came to 4 bases and at J to 11 bases, leaving 14 bases not matched to a gene. CDR3 in amino acids: CASSFGQAVVGAFF. The DNA of the CDR3 is TGTGCCAGCAGCTTCGGACAGGCGGTAGTGGGTGCTTTCTTT. The variable domain in full, completed from reference TRBV9 and TRBJ1-1, reads DSGVTQTPKHLITATGQRVTLRCSPRSGDLSVYWYQQSLDQGLQFLIQYYNGEERAKGNILERFSAQQFPDLHSELNLSSLELGDSALYFCASSFGQAVVGAFFGQGTRLTVV.

The chain is built from TRBV24-1 and TRBJ2-1, with D hard to call. V gave up 9 bases and J gave up 0 bases, with 8 bases separating them. From germline, CDR1 is KGHDR and CDR2 SFDVKD. CDR3 length equals 13 residues. CDR3 in amino acids: CATASGSYNEQFF. The CDR3 DNA is TGTGCCACCGCATCCGGCTCCTACAATGAGCAGTTCTTC.

The chain joins TRBV4-1 to TRBJ2-5; D gene unclear. CDR1 and CDR2 from the germline V gene are MGHRA and YSYEKL. The CDR3 totals 14 residues. The V end was cut by 2 bases, the J end by 5 bases, with 12 bases between. CDR3 sequence (DNA): TGCGCCAGCAGCCAATGGAAGGGTTTGGAGACCCAGTACTTC. It is translated as CASSQWKGLETQYF.

This clonotype has a single count. The chain joins TRBV6-2 or TRBV6-3 to TRBJ2-7, with 7 bases that match TRBD2. The V gene's germline CDR1 is MNHEY and CDR2 SVGEGT. CDR3 length equals 17 residues. The junction had 17 bases not matched to a gene; V was cut back by 9 bases and J by 0 bases. The CDR3 region is CASQGLSLASSSYEQYV. The CDR3 DNA reads as TGTGCCAGTCAGGGACTATCCTTGGCCTCAAGCTCCTACGAGCAGTACGTC.

The table lists this clonotype with a few counts. The V and J genes are TRBV7-9 and TRBJ2-2, with unresolved D. The CDR3 length is 15 residues. Germline V gives CDR1 SEHNR, CDR2 FQNEAQ (reference sequence). V was cut by 3 bases and J by 0 bases, with 8 bases left in between. The CDR3 DNA is TGTGCCAGCAGCTTCAGTTGGGCGAACACCGGGGAGCTGTTTTTT. This sequence encodes CASSFSWANTGELFF.

Note on this clonotype: Relative to the germline gene, one junction end is altered; a read error may explain this. The chain employs TRBV28 and TRBJ2-3; 10 bases line up with TRBD1. CDR3 size: 15 residues. Looked up from germline, CDR1 is MDHEN and CDR2 is SYDVKM. CDR3 nucleotide sequence: TGTGCCAGCAGTTCAGGGACAGGGGTGGCAGATACACAGTATTTT. It encodes CASSSGTGVADTQYF.

This clonotype turned up a few times. V and J are TRBV6-2 or TRBV6-3 and TRBJ1-1; D ambiguous. This CDR3 is 13 amino acids long. Looked up from germline, CDR1 is MNHEY and CDR2 is SVGEGT. V was shortened by 6 bases and J by 3 bases, with 11 bases between the two germline ends. Here the CDR3 reads CASSRDVYTEAFF. CDR3 DNA: TGTGCCAGCAGCCGCGACGTCTACACTGAAGCTTTCTTT.

This clonotype has at least ten counts. V usage is TRBV6-5 and J usage is TRBJ1-1; unclear D gene. In germline, CDR1 is MNHEY, CDR2 SVGAGI. V gave up 2 bases and J gave up 0 bases, with 7 bases separating them. This CDR3 spans 14 amino acids. The CDR3 nucleotides read TGTGCCAGCAGTTACCCAGGAATGAACACTGAAGCTTTCTTT. Its translation is CASSYPGMNTEAFF.

The V gene is TRBV11-3, the J gene TRBJ2-1; D might be TRBD2 (7 bases). In germline, CDR1 is SGHNT, CDR2 YENEEA. This CDR3 contains 16 residues. The germline V and J ends were trimmed by 4 bases and 5 bases, with 18 bases remaining between them. In DNA, the CDR3 is TGTGCCAGCAGCTGGGGGGGGCTTGACGCAGACAATGAGCAGTTCTTC. This sequence encodes CASSWGGLDADNEQFF.

V usage is TRBV2 and J usage is TRBJ1-6; perhaps TRBD1 as D (6 bases). Deletions cut 10 bases from V and 4 bases from J, with 17 bases between. Germline CDR1 and CDR2: SNHLY and FYNNEI. This CDR3 is built from 15 residues. This chain's CDR3 is CATFFQGKYNSPLHF. Here the CDR3 DNA reads TGTGCCACCTTTTTTCAGGGGAAATATAATTCACCCCTCCACTTT.